The source of this TCR beta chain is a study of cytomegalovirus exposure and HLA in healthy donors. Germline assignment: CDR1 SSHAT and CDR2 FNYEAQ (reference sequence). The CDR3 runs to 14 residues. The ends lost 5 bases at V and 3 bases at J; junction bases unmatched: 6. Study-level results: Most TCR sequences proved rare, with some public TCRs found in many donors. The study labeled about 160 TCR beta chains cytomegalovirus-associated.

TCRdb's table, derived via immunoSEQ multiplex PCR, lists solely in-frame clones and lacks some. The sample holds 45,000 to 60,000 clones, approximately 93% seen once. As concerns this clone: The antigen remains undetermined.

The source of this sequence is a woman younger than 30 in good health and CMV-seronegative. Specimen: PBMCs. This rearrangement joins TRBV7-7 to TRBJ2-5; TRBD2 aligns across 7 bases. DNA of the CDR3: TGTGCCAGCAGCCAGCGCCGGGGGGAAGAGACCCAGTACTTC. Its protein is CASSQRRGEETQYF.